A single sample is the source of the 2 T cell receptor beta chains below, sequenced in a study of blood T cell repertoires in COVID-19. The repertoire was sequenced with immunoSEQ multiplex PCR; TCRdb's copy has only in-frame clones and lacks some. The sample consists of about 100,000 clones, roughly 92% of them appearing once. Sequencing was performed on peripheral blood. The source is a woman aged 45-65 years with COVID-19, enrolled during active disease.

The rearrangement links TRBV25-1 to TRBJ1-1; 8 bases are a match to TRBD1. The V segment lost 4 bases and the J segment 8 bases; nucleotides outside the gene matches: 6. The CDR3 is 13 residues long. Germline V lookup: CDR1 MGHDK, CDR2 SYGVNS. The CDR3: CASSVGQGFEAFF. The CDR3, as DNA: TGTGCCAGCAGTGTTGGACAGGGCTTCGAAGCTTTCTTT.

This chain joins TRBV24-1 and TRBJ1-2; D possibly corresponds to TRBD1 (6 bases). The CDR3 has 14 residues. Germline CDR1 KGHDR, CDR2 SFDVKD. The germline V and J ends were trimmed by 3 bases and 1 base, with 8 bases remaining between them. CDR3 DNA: TGTGCCACCAGTGATCGGACAGATAACTATGGCTACACCTTC. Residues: CATSDRTDNYGYTF.